This T cell receptor (beta chain) was recorded in a study of blood T cell repertoires in COVID-19. Overall study context: Spain, Italy and the United States supplied samples that represented acute and convalescent COVID-19. In each case, the material was cDNA or gDNA derived from T cells, B-cell-depleted T cells, or PBMCs.

Authors' methods: Reference gene primer amplification gave estimated nucleated cell counts. The protocol was immunoSEQ multiplex PCR, while the TCRdb copy is restricted to in-frame clones and leaves out a portion. The V and J calls and the clone size are those of that table, but D and trimming were determined from the DNA. The sample holds approximately 110,000 clones, 70% to 75% seen once. Seattle's enrolled individuals joined amid active infection and were then monitored longitudinally. Looked up from germline, CDR1 is SNHLY and CDR2 is FYNNEI. This CDR3 contains 13 residues. The V end was cut by 7 bases, the J end by 4 bases, with 11 bases between.

Sequenced material: peripheral blood. The V and J genes are TRBV2 and TRBJ2-1; D uncertain. This clonotype was obtained from a man at least 80 years old with COVID-19, enrolled during active disease. The CDR3 coding sequence is TGTGCCAGCACCGACATGTTATACAATGAGCAGTTCTTC. Its translation: CASTDMLYNEQFF.